A single TCR beta chain is shown here with its context. Its target is not known. The sample is drawn from a study of graft-versus-host responses after intestinal transplantation. Overall study findings and caveats: The highest levels of circulating GvH clones went along with early declines in HvG clones after transplant.

This CDR3 is 13 amino acids long. Germline V gene sequence: CDR1 MNHEY, CDR2 SMNVEV (reference sequence). V trimming: 8 bases; J trimming: 2 bases; junction bases outside the gene matches: 5. The authors processed graft tissue to release intraepithelial and lamina propria lymphocytes. Profiling relied on immunoSEQ multiplex PCR, and the TCRdb table lists in-frame clones only, not all of them. The table records about 1,900 clones, roughly 85% of them present only once. This TCR was recovered from a human patient who received an intestinal transplant, so some T cells may come from the graft donor. The rearrangement uses TRBV27 and TRBJ2-7; TRBD1 agrees at 8 bases. This material consisted of ileum tissue, taken more than 55 days after intestinal transplant. The CDR3 spells CASSRQGPYEQYF. The CDR3 DNA reads TGTGCCAGCTCCCGACAGGGGCCCTACGAGCAGTACTTC.